This TCR beta chain came from a study of cytomegalovirus exposure and HLA in healthy donors. This clone showed up just a few times. The CDR3 length is 14 residues. Per germline, CDR1 MNHEY and CDR2 SVGAGI. Between the trimmed V and J ends, which lost 6 bases and 1 base, there was a span of 12 bases. Primers included in the PCR were 60 Vbeta and 13 Jbeta primers. The assay was immunoSEQ multiplex PCR, and TCRdb's table has in-frame clones only and misses some. The data hold about 130,000 clones, with roughly 80% observed a single time. Sequencing was carried out using PBMCs. The chain uses TRBV6-5 and TRBJ1-1; D is perhaps TRBD1 (5 bases). This clonotype was obtained from a male donor in good health and CMV-seronegative. This chain's CDR3 is CASSRRQRNTEAFF. Written as DNA, the CDR3 is TGTGCCAGCAGCCGTAGACAGAGGAACACTGAAGCTTTCTTT.